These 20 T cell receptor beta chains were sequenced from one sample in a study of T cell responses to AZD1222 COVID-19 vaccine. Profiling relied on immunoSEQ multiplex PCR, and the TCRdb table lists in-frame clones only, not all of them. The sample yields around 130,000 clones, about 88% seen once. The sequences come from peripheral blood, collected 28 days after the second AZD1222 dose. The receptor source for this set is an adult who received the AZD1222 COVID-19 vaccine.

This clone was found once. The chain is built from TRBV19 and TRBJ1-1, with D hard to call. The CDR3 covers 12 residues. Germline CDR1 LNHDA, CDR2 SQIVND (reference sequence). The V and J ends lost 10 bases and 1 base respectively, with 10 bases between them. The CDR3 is CATSGENTEAFF. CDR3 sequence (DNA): TGTGCCACCTCCGGGGAGAACACTGAAGCTTTCTTT.

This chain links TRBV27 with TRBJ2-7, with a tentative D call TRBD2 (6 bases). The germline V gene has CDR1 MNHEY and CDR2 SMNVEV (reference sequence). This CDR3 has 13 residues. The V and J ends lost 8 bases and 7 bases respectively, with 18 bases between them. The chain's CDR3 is CASGGTLSYEQYF. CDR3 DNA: TGTGCCAGCGGGGGGACCCTGAGTTATGAGCAGTACTTC.

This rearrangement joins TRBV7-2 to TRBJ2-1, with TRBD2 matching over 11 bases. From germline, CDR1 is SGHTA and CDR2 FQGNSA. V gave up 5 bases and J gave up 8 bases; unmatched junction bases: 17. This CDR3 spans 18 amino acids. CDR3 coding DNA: TGTGCCAGCAGCCCAGGTTTTTTAGCGGGAGGGACATTTGATGAGCAGTTCTTC. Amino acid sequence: CASSPGFLAGGTFDEQFF.

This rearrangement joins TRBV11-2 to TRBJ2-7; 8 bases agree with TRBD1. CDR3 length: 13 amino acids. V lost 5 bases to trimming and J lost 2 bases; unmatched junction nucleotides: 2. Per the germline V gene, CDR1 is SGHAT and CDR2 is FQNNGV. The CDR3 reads CASSHRGTYEQYF. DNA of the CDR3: TGTGCCAGCAGCCACAGGGGGACCTACGAGCAGTACTTC.

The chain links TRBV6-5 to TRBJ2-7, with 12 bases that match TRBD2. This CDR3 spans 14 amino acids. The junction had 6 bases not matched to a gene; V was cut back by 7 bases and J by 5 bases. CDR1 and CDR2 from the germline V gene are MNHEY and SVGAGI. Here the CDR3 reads CASKLGLAGNEQYF. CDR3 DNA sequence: TGTGCCAGCAAACTCGGACTAGCGGGGAACGAGCAGTACTTC.

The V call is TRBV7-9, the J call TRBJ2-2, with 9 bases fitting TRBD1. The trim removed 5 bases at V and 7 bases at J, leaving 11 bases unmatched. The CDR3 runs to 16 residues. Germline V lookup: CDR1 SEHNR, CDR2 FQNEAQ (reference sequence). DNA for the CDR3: TGTGCCAGCAGCGCGACGGACAGGGGCAACGGCGGGGAGCTGTTTTTT. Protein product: CASSATDRGNGGELFF.

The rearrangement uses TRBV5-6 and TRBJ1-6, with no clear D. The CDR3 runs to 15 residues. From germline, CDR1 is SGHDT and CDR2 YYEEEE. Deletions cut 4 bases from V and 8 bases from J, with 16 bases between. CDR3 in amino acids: CASSPTWSGDSPLHF. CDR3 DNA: TGTGCCAGCAGCCCTACCTGGAGTGGGGATTCACCCCTCCACTTT.

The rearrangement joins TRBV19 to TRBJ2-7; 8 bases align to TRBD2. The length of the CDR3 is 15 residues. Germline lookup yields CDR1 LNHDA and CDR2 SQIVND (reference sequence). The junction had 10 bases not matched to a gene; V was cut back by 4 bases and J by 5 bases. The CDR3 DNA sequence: TGTGCCAGTAGTAAAAGCGGGAGAATCATGCACGAGCAGTACTTC. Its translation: CASSKSGRIMHEQYF.

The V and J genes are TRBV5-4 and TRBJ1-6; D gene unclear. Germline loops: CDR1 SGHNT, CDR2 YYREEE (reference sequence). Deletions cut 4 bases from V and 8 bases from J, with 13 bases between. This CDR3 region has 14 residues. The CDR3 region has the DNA TGTGCCAGCAGCCCAAGGAACGACGATTCACCCCTCCACTTT. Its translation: CASSPRNDDSPLHF.

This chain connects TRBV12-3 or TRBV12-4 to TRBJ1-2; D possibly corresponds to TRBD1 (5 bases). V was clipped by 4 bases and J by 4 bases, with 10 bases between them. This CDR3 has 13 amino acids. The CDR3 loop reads CASSYGTTYGYTF. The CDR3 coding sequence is TGTGCCAGCAGTTACGGGACGACCTATGGCTACACCTTC.

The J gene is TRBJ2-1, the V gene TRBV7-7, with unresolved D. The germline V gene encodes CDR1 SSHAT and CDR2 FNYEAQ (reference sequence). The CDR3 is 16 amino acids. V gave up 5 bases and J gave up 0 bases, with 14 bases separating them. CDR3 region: CASSHSVLGSYNEQFF. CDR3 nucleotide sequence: TGTGCCAGCAGCCACTCCGTATTGGGCTCCTACAATGAGCAGTTCTTC.

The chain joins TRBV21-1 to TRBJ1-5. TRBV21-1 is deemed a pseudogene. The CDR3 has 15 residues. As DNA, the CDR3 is TGTGCCAGCAGCGGACGCAGGAGGGCGGGGCAGCCCCAGCATTTT. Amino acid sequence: CASSGRRRAGQPQHF.

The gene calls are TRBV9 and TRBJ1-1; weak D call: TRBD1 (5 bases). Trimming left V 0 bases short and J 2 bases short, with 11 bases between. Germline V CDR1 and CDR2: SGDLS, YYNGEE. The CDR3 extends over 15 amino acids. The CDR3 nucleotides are TGTGCCAGCAGCGTAGTACTTTGGGGCAACACTGAAGCTTTCTTT. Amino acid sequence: CASSVVLWGNTEAFF.

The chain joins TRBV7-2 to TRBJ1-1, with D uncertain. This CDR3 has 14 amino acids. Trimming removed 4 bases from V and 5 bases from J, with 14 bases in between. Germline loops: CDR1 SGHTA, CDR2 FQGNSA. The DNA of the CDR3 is TGTGCCAGCAGCTCCGGGTCGGTGGCGACTGAAGCTTTCTTT. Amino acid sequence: CASSSGSVATEAFF.

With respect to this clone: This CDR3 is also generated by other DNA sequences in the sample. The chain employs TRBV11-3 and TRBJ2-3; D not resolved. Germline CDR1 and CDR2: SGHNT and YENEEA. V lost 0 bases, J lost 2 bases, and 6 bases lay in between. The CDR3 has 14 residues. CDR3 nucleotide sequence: TGTGCCAGCAGCTTAGACGGAAACACAGATACGCAGTATTTT. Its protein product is CASSLDGNTDTQYF.

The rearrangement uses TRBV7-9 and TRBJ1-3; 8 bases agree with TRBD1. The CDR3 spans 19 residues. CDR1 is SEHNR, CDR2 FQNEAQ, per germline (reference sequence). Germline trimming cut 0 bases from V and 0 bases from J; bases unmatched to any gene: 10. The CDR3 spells CASSLATGQGANSGNTIYF. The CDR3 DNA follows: TGTGCCAGCAGCTTAGCGACTGGTCAGGGGGCTAACTCTGGAAACACCATATATTTT.

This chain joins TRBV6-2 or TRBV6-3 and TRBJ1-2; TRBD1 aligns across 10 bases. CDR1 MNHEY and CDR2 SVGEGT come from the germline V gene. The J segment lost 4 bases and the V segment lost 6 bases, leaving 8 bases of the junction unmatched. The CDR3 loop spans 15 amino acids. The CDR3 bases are TGTGCCAGCAGCCGACAGGGGGCGACCTCCTATGGCTACACCTTC. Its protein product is CASSRQGATSYGYTF.

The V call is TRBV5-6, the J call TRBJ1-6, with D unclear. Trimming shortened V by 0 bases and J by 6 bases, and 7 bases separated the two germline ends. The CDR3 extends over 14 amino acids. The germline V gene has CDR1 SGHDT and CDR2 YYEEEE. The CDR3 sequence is CASSLGRGNSPLHF. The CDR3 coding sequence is TGTGCCAGCAGCTTGGGTCGGGGTAATTCACCCCTCCACTTT. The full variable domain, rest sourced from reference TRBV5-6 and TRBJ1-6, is DAGVTQSPTHLIKTRGQQVTLRCSPKSGHDTVSWYQQALGQGPQFIFQYYEEEERQRGNFPDRFSGHQFPNYSSELNVNALLLGDSALYLCASSLGRGNSPLHFGNGTRLTVT.

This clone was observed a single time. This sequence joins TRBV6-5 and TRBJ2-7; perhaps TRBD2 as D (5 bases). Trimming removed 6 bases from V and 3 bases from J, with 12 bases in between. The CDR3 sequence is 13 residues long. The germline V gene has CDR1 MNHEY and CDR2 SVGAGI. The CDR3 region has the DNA TGTGCCAGCAGCCCCCGAGAGGGCTACGAGCAGTACTTC. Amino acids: CASSPREGYEQYF.

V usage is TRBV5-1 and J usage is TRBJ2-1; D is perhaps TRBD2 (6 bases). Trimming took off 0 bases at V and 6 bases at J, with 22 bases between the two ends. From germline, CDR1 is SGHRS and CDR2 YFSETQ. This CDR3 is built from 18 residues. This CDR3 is CASSLAVGPGGTSNEQFF. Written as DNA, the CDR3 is TGCGCCAGCAGCTTGGCCGTCGGGCCCGGCGGGACCTCCAATGAGCAGTTCTTC.